Presented here are 5 T cell receptor beta chains from one specimen sequenced in a study of CD8 T cells in Susac syndrome. After extraction with the RNeasy kit, roughly 0.5 to 1 ug of the RNA was reverse transcribed using random hexamers. Each CDR3 protein gets one entry after TCRdb re-called the immunoSEQ multiplex PCR reads with MiXCR. The sample includes about 440,000 distinct CDR3 sequences, around 83% of them seen just once. Sequencing input: CD8+ T cells from PBMCs. The receptors originated from a human donor with multiple sclerosis.

The chain employs TRBV5-1 and TRBJ2-1; tentative D call: TRBD2 (6 bases). The CDR3 consists of 17 residues. Germline CDR1 SGHRS, CDR2 YFSETQ. V gave up 4 bases and J gave up 2 bases, with 19 bases separating them. The CDR3 DNA is TGCGCCAGCAGCCCGGGGACTCAAGCTCGGGCCTACAATGAGCAGTTCTTC. Encoded protein: CASSPGTQARAYNEQFF. Drawing the rest from reference TRBV5-1 and TRBJ2-1, the complete variable domain is KAGVTQTPRYLIKTRGQQVTLSCSPISGHRSVSWYQQTPGQGLQFLFEYFSETQRNKGNFPGRFSGRQFSNSRSEMNVSTLELGDSALYLCASSPGTQARAYNEQFFGPGTRLTVL.

This clonotype has a handful of counts. The rearrangement uses TRBV6-5 and TRBJ2-7; possibly TRBD1 for D (5 bases). Germline V gene lookup returns CDR1 MNHEY and CDR2 SVGAGI. The CDR3 loop spans 14 amino acids. The germline V and J ends were trimmed by 2 bases and 3 bases, with 11 bases remaining between them. CDR3 sequence reads: CASSYQGRYYEQYF. In nucleotides, the CDR3 is TGTGCCAGCAGTTACCAGGGCAGATACTACGAGCAGTACTTC.

In its sample, this clonotype was seen once. The chain combines TRBV7-9 with TRBJ2-7; tentatively, D is TRBD2 (7 bases). Germline V gene lookup returns CDR1 SEHNR and CDR2 FQNEAQ (reference sequence). Trimming stripped 5 bases from V and 2 bases from J, with 13 bases between. The length of the CDR3 is 14 residues. CDR3 in amino acids: CASSPWEGAYEQYF. CDR3 DNA sequence: TGTGCCAGCAGCCCGTGGGAGGGGGCCTACGAGCAGTACTTC.

This clonotype was observed a handful of times. A junction boundary mismatches the germline segment, possibly from a read error. The V gene is TRBV4-1, the J gene TRBJ1-1; no reliable D call. Germline V lookup: CDR1 MGHRA, CDR2 YSYEKL. This CDR3 is 11 amino acids long. CDR3 residues: CASTGDTEAFF. DNA of the CDR3: TGTGCCAGCACCGGGGACACTGAAGCTTTCTTT.

Notes on this clonotype: The germline gene is not matched at one end of the junction; a read error may be the cause. The rearrangement uses TRBV30 and TRBJ1-2; the D is unclear. This CDR3 is built from 15 residues. Germline V gene data show CDR1 as GTSNPN and CDR2 as SVGIG (reference sequence). CDR3 coding DNA: TGTGCCTGGGCCCCGGTGGGCAGCGAAAACTATGGCTACACTTTC. Amino acid sequence: CAWAPVGSENYGYTF.